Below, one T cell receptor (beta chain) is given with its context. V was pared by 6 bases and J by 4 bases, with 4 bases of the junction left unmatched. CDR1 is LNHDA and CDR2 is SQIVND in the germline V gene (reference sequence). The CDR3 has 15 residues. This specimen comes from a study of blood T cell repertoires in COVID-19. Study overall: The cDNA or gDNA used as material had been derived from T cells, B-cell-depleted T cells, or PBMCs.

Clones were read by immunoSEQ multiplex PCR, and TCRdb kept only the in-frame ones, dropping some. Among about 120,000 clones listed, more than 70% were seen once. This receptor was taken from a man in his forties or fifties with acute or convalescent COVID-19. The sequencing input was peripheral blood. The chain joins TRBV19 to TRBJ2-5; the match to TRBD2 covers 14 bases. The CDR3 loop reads CASRRLAGGLETQYF. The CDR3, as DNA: TGTGCCAGTAGACGACTAGCGGGGGGGCTAGAGACCCAGTACTTC.